Below, 16 T cell receptor beta chains from the same sample are listed, as sequenced in a study of cytomegalovirus exposure and HLA in healthy donors. PCR was performed using 60 Vbeta and 13 Jbeta primers. The assay was immunoSEQ multiplex PCR, and TCRdb's table has in-frame clones only and misses some. The sample has about 130,000 clones; about 70% are singletons. The specimen was PBMCs. These receptors all stem from a woman aged 40 to 55 in good health and CMV-seropositive.

The chain uses TRBV7-9 and TRBJ2-7; TRBD1 agrees at 7 bases. The CDR3 totals 16 residues. Trimming cost V 5 bases and J 3 bases; bases outside gene matches: 13. Germline V CDR1 and CDR2: SEHNR, FQNEAQ (reference sequence). CDR3 nucleotides: TGTGCCAGCAGCCCCCTAGCCGGGACAGTAGGCTACGAGCAGTACTTC. As protein: CASSPLAGTVGYEQYF.

This clone was picked up a small number of times. This chain links TRBV23-1 with TRBJ1-5, with no clear D. TRBV23-1 is flagged as an ORF with uncertain function. The CDR3 runs 17 residues. V lost 2 bases and J 3 bases, leaving 17 bases between the germline ends. Here the CDR3 DNA reads TGCGCCAGCAGTCAAACCTCAGGCCCCGGGATCAATCAGCCCCAGCATTTT. It yields the protein CASSQTSGPGINQPQHF.

The gene calls are TRBV28 and TRBJ2-3; a possible D gene is TRBD1 (6 bases). Germline V gene lookup returns CDR1 MDHEN and CDR2 SYDVKM. The CDR3 covers 14 residues. The V and J ends lost 6 bases and 0 bases respectively, with 10 bases between them. The CDR3, as DNA: TGTGCCAGCAGCTTAGGACAGAGCACAGATACGCAGTATTTT. It translates to CASSLGQSTDTQYF. Variable domain in full (rest from reference TRBV28 and TRBJ2-3): DVKVTQSSRYLVKRTGEKVFLECVQDMDHENMFWYRQDPGLGLRLIYFSYDVKMKEKGDIPEGYSVSREKKERFSLILESASTNQTSMYLCASSLGQSTDTQYFGPGTRLTVL.

J is TRBJ1-3 and V is TRBV9; the D gene is possibly TRBD1 (5 bases). The CDR3 spans 14 residues. Germline CDR1 reads SGDLS; CDR2 reads YYNGEE. V was clipped by 2 bases and J by 2 bases, with 8 bases between them. This CDR3 is CASSVSGPGNTIYF. The CDR3 nucleotides are TGTGCCAGCAGCGTCTCAGGGCCTGGAAACACCATATATTTT.

This rearrangement joins TRBV5-1 to TRBJ2-7; 10 bases are a match to TRBD2. CDR1 and CDR2 from the germline V gene are SGHRS and YFSETQ. The CDR3 sequence is 17 residues long. Trimming cost V 4 bases and J 4 bases; bases outside gene matches: 14. This chain's CDR3 is CASSPRTGAGGRYEQYF. The CDR3 DNA sequence: TGCGCCAGCAGCCCACGAACTGGAGCGGGGGGGAGATACGAGCAGTACTTC. Full variable domain (outside the CDR3, taken from reference TRBV5-1 and TRBJ2-7): KAGVTQTPRYLIKTRGQQVTLSCSPISGHRSVSWYQQTPGQGLQFLFEYFSETQRNKGNFPGRFSGRQFSNSRSEMNVSTLELGDSALYLCASSPRTGAGGRYEQYFGPGTRLTVT.

The rearrangement joins TRBV27 to TRBJ1-6; 7 bases map to TRBD1. The V and J ends lost 3 bases and 7 bases, in that order; junction bases with no gene match: 9. CDR1 is MNHEY, CDR2 SMNVEV, per germline (reference sequence). The CDR3 is 16 residues long. CDR3 sequence reads: CASSFRGAIGNSPLHF. Here the CDR3 DNA reads TGTGCCAGCAGTTTCAGGGGGGCGATAGGGAATTCACCCCTCCACTTT.

As to this clone: A junction boundary mismatches the germline segment, possibly from a read error. The chain is built from TRBV6-6 and TRBJ1-4, with D tentatively TRBD1 (5 bases). Germline V gene data show CDR1 as MNHNY and CDR2 as SVGAGI (reference sequence). The CDR3 totals 12 residues. DNA for the CDR3: TGTGCCAGCAGCGACCCCCAGGGACTGACTCTTTTT. The encoded protein is CASSDPQGLTLF.

This clone is a singleton in its sample. At one end, the junction sequence differs from germline, possibly due to a read error. Other DNA sequences in the sample encode the same CDR3. The chain has TRBV2 and TRBJ1-2; D perhaps matches TRBD1 (5 bases). The CDR3 loop spans 19 amino acids. Germline-derived CDR1 and CDR2 are SNHLY and FYNNEI. CDR3 sequence: CASSEARDSILYTDYGYTF. CDR3 DNA: TGTGCCAGCAGTGAAGCGCGGGACTCGATCTTATACACCGACTATGGCTATACCTTC. The full variable domain, in which reference TRBV2 and TRBJ1-2 provide the parts outside the CDR3, is EPEVTQTPSHQVTQMGQEVILRCVPISNHLYFYWYRQILGQKVEFLVSFYNNEISEKSEIFDDQFSVERPDGSNFTLKIRSTKLEDSAMYFCASSEARDSILYTDYGYTFGSGTRLTVV.

The rearrangement links TRBV6-5 to TRBJ2-1, with 8 nucleotides matching TRBD2. This CDR3 spans 15 amino acids. CDR1 and CDR2 from the germline V gene are MNHEY and SVGAGI. J gave up 7 bases and V 7 bases, and 12 bases lay outside the gene matches. The CDR3 is CASTEGGGIGNEQFF. In nucleotides, the CDR3 is TGTGCCAGCACCGAGGGCGGGGGGATCGGGAATGAGCAGTTCTTC.

This clone appeared a few times. The rearrangement joins TRBV5-6 to TRBJ2-5; D not resolved. The germline gives CDR1 SGHDT, CDR2 YYEEEE. Trimming stripped 3 bases from V and 5 bases from J, with 14 bases between. The CDR3 consists of 14 residues. CDR3 residues: CASSSPRSRETQYF. CDR3 DNA sequence: TGTGCCAGCAGCTCGCCGCGTTCTAGGGAGACCCAGTACTTC.

CDR3 residues: CASSLVGRGNEGAFF. CDR3 in DNA: TGTGCCAGCAGCTTAGTCGGCAGGGGGAATGAAGGGGCTTTCTTT. The chain combines TRBV7-6 with TRBJ1-1, with TRBD1 matching over 7 bases. CDR1 is SGHVS and CDR2 is FNYEAQ in the germline V gene. There are 15 residues in the CDR3. Germline trimming cut 1 base from V and 11 bases from J; bases unmatched to any gene: 13.

The chain combines TRBV10-3 with TRBJ2-1, with TRBD2 matching 8 bases. The V gene's germline CDR1 is ENHRY and CDR2 SYGVKD. V trimming: 8 bases; J trimming: 10 bases; junction bases outside the gene matches: 10. The CDR3 is made up of 13 amino acids. The CDR3 is CAIGKGGLEEQFF. CDR3 DNA sequence: TGTGCCATCGGGAAGGGGGGACTAGAGGAGCAGTTCTTC.

The chain employs TRBV19 and TRBJ1-1, with 10 nucleotides matching TRBD1. Germline-derived CDR1 and CDR2 are LNHDA and SQIVND (reference sequence). The junction had 4 bases not matched to a gene; V was cut back by 4 bases and J by 8 bases. The CDR3 sequence is 13 residues long. The CDR3 nucleotides read TGTGCCAGTAGTACCCCGGACAGGGGGGAAGCTTTCTTT. Translating it yields CASSTPDRGEAFF.

The table lists this clone with a few counts. This chain connects TRBV11-2 to TRBJ2-3; TRBD2 might be the D (6 bases). The V gene's germline CDR1 is SGHAT and CDR2 FQNNGV. V was clipped by 2 bases and J by 0 bases, with 15 bases between them. CDR3 length: 17 residues. The CDR3 DNA sequence: TGTGCCAGCAGCTTACGGGAGAGGGGCACTAGCACAGATACGCAGTATTTT. It translates to CASSLRERGTSTDTQYF. Filled out from reference TRBV11-2 and TRBJ2-3, the complete variable domain reads EAGVAQSPRYKIIEKRQSVAFWCNPISGHATLYWYQQILGQGPKLLIQFQNNGVVDDSQLPKDRFSAERLKGVDSTLKIQPAKLEDSAVYLCASSLRERGTSTDTQYFGPGTRLTVL.

This chain joins TRBV6-5 and TRBJ1-1, with 8 bases aligning to TRBD1. V gave up 0 bases and J gave up 2 bases; unmatched junction bases: 5. The CDR3 is made up of 16 amino acids. The germline gives CDR1 MNHEY, CDR2 SVGAGI. The CDR3 region has the DNA TGTGCCAGCAGTTACTCAGGCAGGGGGCTTAACACTGAAGCTTTCTTT. Residues: CASSYSGRGLNTEAFF.

The chain combines TRBV19 with TRBJ2-7, with D uncertain. CDR3 size: 13 residues. Germline values: CDR1 LNHDA, CDR2 SQIVND (reference sequence). Trimming took 3 bases from V and 1 from J, leaving 7 bases between them. The CDR3 DNA follows: TGTGCCAGTAGTATCGGCGGATCCTACGAGCAGTACTTC. Amino acids: CASSIGGSYEQYF.